This TCR beta chain stems from a study of T cell repertoires in aging, cancer and after chemotherapy. Study-wide background: Clear clonal overlap appeared across healthy donor samples taken over several months to years.

CDR3 length: 14 residues. Germline V gene lookup returns CDR1 SEHNR and CDR2 FQNEAQ (reference sequence). Trimming removed 3 bases from V and 7 bases from J; junction bases left unmatched: 5. Multiplex touch-down PCR with TRB-A/B primers amplified rearranged V-D-J TRB sequences. TCRdb passed the multiplex PCR reads through MiXCR, listing each CDR3 protein once. The sample includes some 7,700 distinct CDR3 sequences, 32% of them seen just once. Amplification of TCR beta used genomic DNA extracted from peripheral blood. This clonotype was seen a few times. Its antigen is not identified. Study-wide points: Healthy donors lost TCR diversity with age mainly through richness, cancer patients through richness and evenness. In each cancer cohort, median generation probability increased across chemotherapy, suggesting thymic output rebounded. No conclusions about immunological memory after chemotherapy can be drawn from the repertoire data.

This TCR was sampled from a human donor in good health. J is TRBJ1-4 and V is TRBV7-9, with TRBD1 identical over 7 bases. The material sequenced was blood. The CDR3 is CASSFRDSLEKLFF. The CDR3 bases are TGTGCCAGCAGCTTCCGGGACAGCCTTGAAAAACTGTTTTTT.